The clone carrying this TCR beta chain was recorded only once. The entry originates in a study of shared clonotypes between healthy human individuals. Once extracted for a subset, genomic DNA was divided evenly among several immunoSEQ plates. TCRdb keeps only in-frame clones here, not all; method: immunoSEQ multiplex PCR. The table has around 2,000,000 clones, about 95% seen once. Trimming took off 1 base at V and 0 bases at J, with 1 base between the two ends. The germline V gene encodes CDR1 MNHEY and CDR2 SMNVEV (reference sequence). CDR3 length: 13 residues. Selected positively for CCR7 and CD45RO-negative, naive CD8 cells excluded terminally differentiated effector memory CD45RA+ cells.

Sequenced: naive CD8+ T cells sorted from blood. This receptor was identified in a man between 18 and 35 years old in good health. The chain employs TRBV27 and TRBJ1-3; D gene unclear. In DNA, the CDR3 is TGTGCCAGCAGTTTATTCTCTGGAAACACCATATATTTT. It is translated as CASSLFSGNTIYF.